The TCR beta chain under discussion was sequenced for a study of CD8 T cells in ankylosing spondylitis. Per the germline V gene, CDR1 is DFQATT and CDR2 is SNEGSKA (reference sequence). V lost 4 bases to trimming and J lost 5 bases, with 8 bases between them. The CDR3 runs to 12 residues. TCRdb recomputed calls from the 5' RACE reads with MiXCR, one row per CDR3 protein. Found here are fewer than 400,000 distinct CDR3 sequences, roughly 14% of them singletons; the top ten hold approximately 1.1%. Source material: blood, either unsorted or a sorted T cell fraction (not recorded which). The chain couples TRBV20-1 to TRBJ1-4, with unresolved D. The source of this sequence is a male donor with ankylosing spondylitis or in good health (not recorded which). The CDR3 DNA sequence: TGCAGTGCTATAGTTGTGAATGAAAAACTGTTTTTT. It translates to CSAIVVNEKLFF.